Included here is one T cell receptor (beta chain) sequence, with context. The germline V gene has CDR1 SGHTA and CDR2 FQGNSA. This CDR3 spans 14 amino acids. Trimming cost V 5 bases and J 0 bases, with 9 bases left between them. The sample originates from a study of response to subunit inactivated influenza vaccine. TCRdb reanalysed the RT-PCR reads using MiXCR and keeps one entry per CDR3 protein. In the table there are about 570,000 distinct CDR3 sequences, about 11% of which are singletons. This sample was also put to use in a study of T cells expressing NK-cell markers. That source reports: UMIs accompanied the 5'RACE template switching by which TCR beta cDNA was made. The study drew TCR beta repertoires from sorted CD3+CD56+NKG2C+, CD3+CD56+NKG2C- and CD3+CD56-NKG2C+ T cells. Just one sequenced donor of eight was HCMV-seronegative, while seven were seropositive. For a few donors, these clonotypes were likewise the leading ones in the CD3+CD56-NKG2C+ fraction.

The source of this sequence is a man aged 45-65 years who received an inactivated influenza vaccine. V usage is TRBV7-2 and J usage is TRBJ2-3; D remains unclear. The starting material was PBMCs from blood, obtained on the day of vaccination. The CDR3 nucleotides are TGTGCCAGCAGCCCGATGGAGAGCACAGATACGCAGTATTTT. Translation: CASSPMESTDTQYF.